This note documents a single TCR beta chain sequence. Its antigen is undetermined. A linear amplification protocol produced the TCR libraries from roughly 0.5 ug of total RNA. Each CDR3 protein is one row after TCRdb ran MiXCR on the reads. There are approximately 200,000 distinct CDR3 sequences in the sample; around 80% occur only once, and about 2.4% lies in the top ten. The entry originates in a study of healthy donors' naive CD4 and CD8 T cells. In the study overall: Donors, half of them female, were 20-25, 40-50 or 60-70 years old. General study points: CDR3 charge plus V and J genes appeared to account for about an eighth of CD4/CD8 variance. Positive CDR3 charge linked to CD4+ cells, negative to CD8+ cells.

V lost 7 bases, J lost 2 bases, and 15 bases stayed unmatched. CDR3 size: 17 residues. The germline V gene has CDR1 SGHNT and CDR2 YYREEE (reference sequence). This receptor was obtained from a pool of human donors in good health; the sample pools cells from several healthy donors. The V gene is TRBV5-4, the J gene TRBJ2-3; 8 bases fit TRBD2. The sequencing sample was made of naive CD4+ and CD8+ T cells sorted from blood, pooled from several donors. CDR3 residues: CASATLTSGGITDTQYF. The CDR3 coding sequence is TGTGCCAGCGCGACCCTTACTAGCGGAGGGATCACAGATACGCAGTATTTT.